This T cell receptor beta chain emerged from a study of T-cell reconstitution after alpha-beta-depleted transplantation in children (dated by TCRdb to 2016 to 2018). About the investigation overall: Using TCR repertoire profiling, the study quantitatively followed how T-cell immune reconstitution unfolded in children after TCRalphabeta/CD19-depleted allogeneic hematopoietic cell transplantation. What the authors observed across the whole study: In some patients, high TCRbeta diversity at day 60 was attributed to recipient T cells and intrathymic progenitors that had survived conditioning. Over subsequent months, a decline in hyperexpanded clone frequencies was noted, and after one year, T-cell counts and TCRbeta diversity were mostly ascribed to newly produced T cells. The apparently early alphabetaT-cell count recovery about two months after transplant was reportedly dependent on only several hundred rapidly expanded clones derived from non-depleted graft cells.

The sample's treatment or condition label, in plain terms: allogeneic hematopoietic cell transplantation with graft depleted of TCRalphabeta T cells and CD19 B cells. The children who served as transplant recipients had been given grafts of TCRalphabeta/CD19-depleted allogeneic hematopoietic cells. Library generation was performed with PCR. TCRdb shows the sequencer as Illumina HiSeq 2500. Molecular barcoding was employed in the preparation of TCR libraries, with unique molecular identifiers being used to normalize TCRbeta repertoire quantification. TCRdb redid the processing of the public reads, applying fastp at Q25 and MiXCR, and retained in-frame beta chains. One record per CDR3 amino acid sequence lists the most common genes and DNA. The sample includes 240,000 or so distinct CDR3 sequences, with 8.2% observed a single time. 6% to 7% of the sample lies in the top ten. Germline trimming amounts to 1 base on V and 15 bases on J, with 12 as the count of junction bases outside the gene matches. The germline V gene encodes CDR1 DFQATT and CDR2 SNEGSKA (reference sequence). The CDR3, cysteine through phenylalanine, is 13 amino acids long. CDR3 DNA only is kept here, 39 bases in frame from base 1.

This clonotype has ten or more counts. Its antigen is not yet known. Base qualities are not at hand, and no much larger clone is one base apart. The specimen comprised PBMCs, mostly from graft donor cells, sampled 180 days after TCRalphabeta/CD19-depleted stem cell transplant. The chain employs TRBV20-1 and TRBJ2-1; the junction holds 7 bases that match TRBD1. This TCR was recovered from a male patient younger than 18 who had a stem cell transplant for acute lymphoblastic leukemia, so the T cells may come from the graft donor. CDR3 protein: CSARVGQPFPGFF. The bases are TGCAGTGCTAGAGTGGGACAGCCTTTCCCCGGGTTCTTC.